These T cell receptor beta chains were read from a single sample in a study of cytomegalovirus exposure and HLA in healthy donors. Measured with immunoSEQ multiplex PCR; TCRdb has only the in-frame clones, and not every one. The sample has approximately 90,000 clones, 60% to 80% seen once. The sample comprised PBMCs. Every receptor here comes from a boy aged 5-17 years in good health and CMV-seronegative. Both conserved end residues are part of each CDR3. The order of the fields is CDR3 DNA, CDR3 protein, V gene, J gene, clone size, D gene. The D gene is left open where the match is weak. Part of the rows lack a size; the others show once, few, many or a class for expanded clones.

TGTGCCAGCACACAAACAGGGGAAGGGAATCAGCCCCAGCATTTT,CASTQTGEGNQPQHF,TRBV6-1,TRBJ1-5,few,TRBD1
TGCGCCAGCCAAAGCGGGAGTAGGATGGAGACCCAGTACTTC,CASQSGSRMETQYF,TRBV5-1,TRBJ2-5,once,TRBD2
TGTGCCAGTAATCAGGGACTAAATCAGCCCCAGCATTTT,CASNQGLNQPQHF,TRBV6-5,TRBJ1-5,few,.
TGTGCCAGCAGCTTGGACAGCCTCACCGGGGAGCTGTTTTTT,CASSLDSLTGELFF,TRBV5-4,TRBJ2-2,.,.
TGTGCCACGGGGGGGGGCACAGGGGAGGTCGGGACCCAGTACTTC,CATGGGTGEVGTQYF,TRBV7-2,TRBJ2-5,.,.
TGTGCCAGCAGCCCAGGCCCAGCCTTGAACACTGAAGCTTTCTTT,CASSPGPALNTEAFF,TRBV11-2,TRBJ1-1,.,.
TGTGCCAGCTCACCACCATCGGGGAGAAACACCATATATTTT,CASSPPSGRNTIYF,TRBV18,TRBJ1-3,.,.
TGTGCCAGCAGTGAAGCGGAACAGGGGAATCAGCCCCAGCATTTT,CASSEAEQGNQPQHF,TRBV6-1,TRBJ1-5,.,TRBD1
TGTGCCAGCATGCTAGGCTTCTACAATCAGCCCCAGCATTTT,CASMLGFYNQPQHF,TRBV2,TRBJ1-5,.,.
TGCGCCAGCAGCCAAGAACCAGCGGGTAGCAATGAGCAGTTCTTC,CASSQEPAGSNEQFF,TRBV4-1,TRBJ2-1,few,.
TGTGCCAGCAGTCTCCTAGCGGGGGTTTACGAGCAGTACTTC,CASSLLAGVYEQYF,TRBV27,TRBJ2-7,.,TRBD2
TGTGCCAGCAGCCCGGGACTTTTCTACGAGCAGTACTTC,CASSPGLFYEQYF,TRBV14,TRBJ2-7,.,.
TGTGCCAGCAGCCCCCGGGACACCGTCTCCTACGAGCAGTACTTC,CASSPRDTVSYEQYF,TRBV11-2,TRBJ2-7,once,.
TGTGCCAGCAGCTCGGGTGGCGACACTGAAGCTTTCTTT,CASSSGGDTEAFF,TRBV7-3,TRBJ1-1,once,.
TGTGCCTGGAGCGGACAGGGGACAGCAGAGTATGGCTACACCTTC,CAWSGQGTAEYGYTF,TRBV30,TRBJ1-2,.,TRBD1
TGTGCCAGCAGCGCAACGGGGGAAAAACTGTTTTTT,CASSATGEKLFF,TRBV11-1,TRBJ1-4,few,.
TGCAGCGTTGAAGATCCCTTTTACACTGAAGCTTTCTTT,CSVEDPFYTEAFF,TRBV29-1,TRBJ1-1,.,.
TGTGCCAGCAGCTCCTCAGGCTACAATGAGCAGTTCTTC,CASSSSGYNEQFF,TRBV7-9,TRBJ2-1,few,.
TGCGCCAGTGTCGAGCGGGAGGCTGGGGCCAACGTCCTGACTTTC,CASVEREAGANVLTF,TRBV10-2,TRBJ2-6,few,TRBD2
TGTGCCAGCAGTTTTATAGACAGGAACTACGAGCAGTACTTC,CASSFIDRNYEQYF,TRBV28,TRBJ2-7,few,.
TGTGCCACCAGAAGAGCTAGCCTAGCGGGGAACTCCTACGAGCAGTACTTC,CATRRASLAGNSYEQYF,TRBV15,TRBJ2-7,.,TRBD2
TGTGCCAGCAGCCCTTGGACAGGGAACTATGGCTACACCTTC,CASSPWTGNYGYTF,TRBV28,TRBJ1-2,.,TRBD1
TGTGCTAGCAGCTCGGACTTCCTCGGCGAGCAGTACTTC,CASSSDFLGEQYF,TRBV7-7,TRBJ2-7,few,.
TGTGCCAGCAGCCCCACGGGGGTAGGTGAGCAGTTCTTC,CASSPTGVGEQFF,TRBV7-9,TRBJ2-1,.,.
TGTGCCAGCAGCTTAGACGGGAGGACTACTGAAGCTTTCTTT,CASSLDGRTTEAFF,TRBV7-2,TRBJ1-1,.,.
TGCGCCAGCAGCCAAGACGCTAGCGGGAGTTTTTTCTACGAGCAGTACTTC,CASSQDASGSFFYEQYF,TRBV4-3,TRBJ2-7,once,TRBD2
TGTGCCAGCAGTTACGGGACTAGAGCTTTCTTT,CASSYGTRAFF,TRBV6-5,TRBJ1-1,.,.
TGTGCCAGCAGTTTTTTTGCGGGGGCGGGGGAGCAGTACTTC,CASSFFAGAGEQYF,TRBV27,TRBJ2-7,.,.
TGTGCCAGCAGTTTAGCCGGGAATGGCTACACCTTC,CASSLAGNGYTF,TRBV27,TRBJ1-2,.,.
TGCGCCAGCAGCCAGGGAAGCGGGACCCCCTACAATGAGCAGTTCTTC,CASSQGSGTPYNEQFF,TRBV4-3,TRBJ2-1,.,TRBD2